This T cell receptor beta chain stems from a study of radiotherapy plus CTLA-4 blockade in lung cancer. Deletions cut 0 bases from V and 2 bases from J, with 12 bases between. Germline V lookup: CDR1 SGDLS, CDR2 YYNGEE. The CDR3 sequence is 16 residues long. Method: immunoSEQ multiplex PCR; TCRdb's copy keeps in-frame clones and lacks some. The sample contains 40,000 to 50,000 clones, roughly 80% of which appear only once. To note about this clone: Antigen: not known.

Enrolled patients, whose metastatic non-small-cell lung cancer was chemo-refractory, received focal radiation plus CTLA-4 blockade with ipilimumab. Broader study findings: In blood, tumor-derived TCR clones expanded after radiotherapy plus ipilimumab.

The J gene is TRBJ2-1, the V gene TRBV9; D is uncertain. The sequences come from peripheral blood, collected from a patient treated with radiotherapy plus ipilimumab. This clonotype was sampled from a human donor with non-small cell lung cancer who had stable disease on radiotherapy plus ipilimumab. The CDR3 spells CASSVGSPLAYNEQFF. In DNA, the CDR3 is TGTGCCAGCAGCGTAGGTAGTCCCCTTGCCTACAATGAGCAGTTCTTC.